This TCR beta chain was profiled in a study of blood T cell repertoires in COVID-19. The CDR3 has 16 amino acids. Germline CDR1 reads MNHNY; CDR2 reads SVGAGI (reference sequence). V dropped 7 bases and J dropped 0 bases, with 15 bases sitting between them. This clone was counted only a few times. Profiled with immunoSEQ multiplex PCR; TCRdb holds only in-frame clones, not every one. Among more than 150,000 clones, less than 90% were seen once, and the ten largest hold roughly 7%. J is TRBJ1-4 and V is TRBV6-6, with D possibly TRBD1 on 6 matching bases. This TCR was recovered from a woman aged 50 to 65 who had recovered from COVID-19. The sample consisted of PBMCs or T cells enriched from blood (not recorded which). CDR3 sequence (DNA): TGTGCCAGCAACCCCCGACAGGACACAACTAATGAAAAACTGTTTTTT. Protein sequence: CASNPRQDTTNEKLFF.